This T cell receptor (beta chain) was documented in a study of control samples from healthy donors and cancer patients. The CDR3 runs to 13 residues. The ends were cut back, 3 bases at V and 6 bases at J, with 11 bases in the middle. Sequenced by immunoSEQ multiplex PCR; TCRdb stores in-frame clones only, minus some. The sample lists approximately 150,000 clones, approximately 92% occurring once. This sequence joins TRBV12-3 or TRBV12-4 and TRBJ1-1, with D perhaps matching TRBD1 (5 bases). The clonotype originates from a woman in her 40s in good health. Sequencing input: blood. CDR3 DNA: TGTGCCAGCAGTTTTGGTGGGGGGGCTGAAGCTTTCTTT. Amino acid sequence: CASSFGGGAEAFF.